This is a list of T cell receptor beta chains from one sample in a study of neurological immune-mediated disorders. TCRdb analysed the 5' RACE reads with MiXCR anew, one entry per CDR3 protein. This sample carries approximately 80,000 distinct CDR3 sequences, over 4.5% of them seen once, and the ten largest clones take over 7%. Input material: PBMCs. Source of these receptors: a woman aged 55 to 70 with multiple sclerosis. Both conserved end residues are part of each CDR3. The D gene is left open where the match is weak. Expanded clones get a size class; other rows say once, few or many, or leave the size out.

TRBJ1-5,few,TRBV30,-,CAWSPGPNQPQHF,TGTGCCTGGAGTCCCGGGCCCAATCAGCCCCAGCATTTT
TRBJ1-1,many,TRBV15,-,CATSRDRENTEAFF,TGTGCCACCAGCAGAGACAGGGAGAACACTGAAGCTTTCTTT
TRBJ2-1,-,TRBV5-1,TRBD2,CASSLRTSGGNEQFF,TGCGCCAGCAGCTTGAGGACTAGCGGGGGAAATGAGCAGTTCTTC
TRBJ2-5,many,TRBV5-1,-,CASTYSGERQETQYF,TGCGCCAGCACCTATTCCGGGGAGCGCCAAGAGACCCAGTACTTC
TRBJ1-4,many,TRBV12-3/TRBV12-4,TRBD1,CASSRGQGANEKLFF,TGTGCCAGCAGCCGCGGACAGGGAGCTAATGAAAAACTGTTTTTT
TRBJ1-3,few,TRBV5-6,TRBD1,CASSSGTGTYSGNTIYF,TGTGCCAGCAGCTCGGGGACAGGAACCTACTCTGGAAACACCATATATTTT
TRBJ1-1,-,TRBV18,-,CASSMTGGGKEAFF,TGTGCCAGCTCGATGACAGGTGGGGGGAAGGAAGCTTTCTTT
TRBJ2-2,many,TRBV14,-,CASSRIWDTGELFF,TGTGCCAGCAGCCGGATTTGGGACACCGGGGAGCTGTTTTTT
TRBJ1-2,many,TRBV9,-,CASSVTGGYTF,TGTGCCAGCAGCGTGACGGGTGGCTACACCTTC
TRBJ2-5,many,TRBV7-9,TRBD2,CASSLSGGQETQYF,TGTGCCAGCAGCCTTAGCGGGGGCCAAGAGACCCAGTACTTC
TRBJ2-1,many,TRBV24-1,TRBD2,CATSDSGGVDNEQFF,TGTGCCACCAGTGACAGCGGGGGGGTGGACAATGAGCAGTTCTTC
TRBJ1-4,-,TRBV5-6,-,CASSLLGSANEKLFF,TGTGCCAGCAGCTTGTTGGGATCCGCTAATGAAAAACTGTTTTTT
TRBJ2-7,once,TRBV29-1,-,CSVEYGYEQYF,TGCAGCGTTGAGTACGGCTACGAGCAGTACTTC
TRBJ2-1,many,TRBV5-1,-,CASSFDNEQFF,TGCGCCAGCAGTTTCGACAATGAGCAGTTCTTC
TRBJ1-5,few,TRBV6-6,-,CASRRQINQPQHF,TGTGCCAGCAGGAGACAGATCAATCAGCCCCAGCATTTT
TRBJ2-1,-,TRBV2,-,CASSGTQDNEQFF,TGCGCCAGCAGTGGGACACAAGACAATGAGCAGTTCTTC